This T cell receptor (beta chain) was found in a study of metastatic and nonmetastatic thyroid tumors. TCRdb reanalyzed the PCR reads with MiXCR. Among approximately 74,000 clones listed, 14% were seen once. V lost 1 base and J lost 4, with 20 bases in between. From germline, CDR1 is MGHRA and CDR2 YSYEKL. The CDR3 length is 18 residues. All patients reached thyroid surgery having received no treatment beforehand. This clone was seen more than once but under ten times. This clonotype was obtained from a male donor with papillary thyroid cancer or a benign thyroid nodule (not recorded which). Some clones in this sample may be carry-over from other donors' samples. The material sequenced was blood. The V and J genes are TRBV4-1 and TRBJ2-1; either TRBD1 or TRBD2 may fit D (5 bases each). Here the CDR3 DNA reads TGCGCCAGCAGCCAAGTTCTACCCAGGGCTAGCAGTTACAATGAGCAGTTCTTC. Its protein product is CASSQVLPRASSYNEQFF.